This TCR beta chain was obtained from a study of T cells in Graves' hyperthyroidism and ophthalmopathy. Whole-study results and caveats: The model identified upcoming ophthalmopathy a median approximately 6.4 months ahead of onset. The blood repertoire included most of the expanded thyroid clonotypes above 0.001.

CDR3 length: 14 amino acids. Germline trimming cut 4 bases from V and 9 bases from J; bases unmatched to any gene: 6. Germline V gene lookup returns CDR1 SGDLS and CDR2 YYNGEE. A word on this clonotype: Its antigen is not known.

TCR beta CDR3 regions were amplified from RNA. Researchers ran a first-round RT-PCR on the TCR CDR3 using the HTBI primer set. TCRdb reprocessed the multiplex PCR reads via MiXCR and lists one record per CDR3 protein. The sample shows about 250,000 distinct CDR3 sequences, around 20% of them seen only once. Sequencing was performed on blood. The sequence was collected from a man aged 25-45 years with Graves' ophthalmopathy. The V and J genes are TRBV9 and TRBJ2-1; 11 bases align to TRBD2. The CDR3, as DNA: TGTGCCAGCAGCTCCCGACTAGCGGGAAGTGAGCAGTTCTTC. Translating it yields CASSSRLAGSEQFF.